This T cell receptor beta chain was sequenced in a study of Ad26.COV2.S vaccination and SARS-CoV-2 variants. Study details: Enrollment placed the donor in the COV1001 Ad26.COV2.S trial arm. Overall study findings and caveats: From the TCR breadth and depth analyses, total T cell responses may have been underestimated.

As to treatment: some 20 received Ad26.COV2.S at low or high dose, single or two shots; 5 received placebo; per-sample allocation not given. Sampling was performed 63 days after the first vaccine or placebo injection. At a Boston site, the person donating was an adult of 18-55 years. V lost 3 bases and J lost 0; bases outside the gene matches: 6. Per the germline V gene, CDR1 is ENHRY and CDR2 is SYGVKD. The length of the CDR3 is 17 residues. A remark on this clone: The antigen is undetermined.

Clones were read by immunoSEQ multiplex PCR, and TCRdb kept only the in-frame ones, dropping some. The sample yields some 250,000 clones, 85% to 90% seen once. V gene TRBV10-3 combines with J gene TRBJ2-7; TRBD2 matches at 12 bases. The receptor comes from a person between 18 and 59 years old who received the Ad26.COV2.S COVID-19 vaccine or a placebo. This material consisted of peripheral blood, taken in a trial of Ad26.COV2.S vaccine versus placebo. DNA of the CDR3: TGTGCCATCAGTGAATCTAGCGGGAGGGCCGGCTCCTACGAGCAGTACTTC. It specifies CAISESSGRAGSYEQYF.